The 23 T cell receptor beta chains given below trace back to one sample, sequenced in a study of T cell repertoires in cytomegalovirus infection. TCRdb processed the reads anew with MiXCR; each CDR3 protein has one entry. The sample shows 450,000 to 600,000 distinct CDR3 sequences, roughly 10% of them seen only once. Sample: PBMCs. All receptors derive from a human donor in good health (CMV status not recorded). Some clones in this sample may be carry-over from other donors' samples.

This clonotype was picked up many times. The CDR3 DNA reads as TGTGCCTGGAGTGTCTCCGGGACCTATGGCTACACCTTC. Protein product: CAWSVSGTYGYTF. V and J are TRBV30 and TRBJ1-2; perhaps TRBD1 as D (5 bases). The CDR3 totals 13 residues. From germline, CDR1 is GTSNPN and CDR2 SVGIG (reference sequence). The V and J ends lost 0 bases and 4 bases respectively, with 9 bases between them.

This chain joins TRBV6-5 and TRBJ2-4, with TRBD2 matching 8 bases. Per the germline V gene, CDR1 is MNHEY and CDR2 is SVGAGI. Unmatched junction bases numbered 4, after V lost 6 bases and J lost 0 bases. The CDR3 has 15 residues. The CDR3 coding sequence is TGTGCCAGCAGACGGGGGGGGAAAGCCAAAAACATTCAGTACTTC. It translates to CASRRGGKAKNIQYF.

In this sample, this clonotype turned up once. A junction end diverges from the germline sequence, so it may reflect a read error. V is TRBV25-1 and J is TRBJ2-7, with 8 positions matching TRBD1. The CDR3 runs to 15 residues. Germline V gene lookup returns CDR1 MGHDK and CDR2 SYGVNS. The CDR3 nucleotides are TGTACCAGCAGTGAAGGTATACAGGGGGACTACGAGCAGTACTTC. Its protein product is CTSSEGIQGDYEQYF.

The CDR3 DNA reads TGCAGTGCTAACGCAGGCAGCAATCAGCCCCAGCATTTT. Encoded protein: CSANAGSNQPQHF. The rearrangement uses TRBV20-1 and TRBJ1-5; D unclear. Germline V gene sequence: CDR1 DFQATT, CDR2 SNEGSKA (reference sequence). This CDR3 has 13 amino acids. V lost 4 bases and J lost 1, with 8 bases in between.

This clonotype was seen repeatedly, ten times or more. The gene calls are TRBV20-1 and TRBJ2-7; a weak D match, TRBD1 (6 bases). Germline loops: CDR1 DFQATT, CDR2 SNEGSKA (reference sequence). This CDR3 has 15 amino acids. V was clipped by 2 bases and J by 2 bases, with 16 bases between them. CDR3 loop: CSARTTPTGPYEQYF. In nucleotides, the CDR3 is TGCAGTGCTAGAACTACCCCGACAGGCCCCTACGAGCAGTACTTC.

The table lists this clonotype with many counts. The J gene is TRBJ1-1, the V gene TRBV12-3 or TRBV12-4, with D possibly matching TRBD1 (5 bases). The V and J ends lost 5 bases and 1 base respectively, with 8 bases between them. The CDR3 consists of 13 residues. The CDR3 nucleotides read TGTGCCAGCAGTCACGGACAGAACACTGAAGCTTTCTTT. This translates into CASSHGQNTEAFF.

The CDR3 DNA sequence: TGCAGCGTGGGTAGCGGGAGAACAGATACGCAGTATTTT. Encoded protein: CSVGSGRTDTQYF. The chain carries TRBV29-1 and TRBJ2-3; 9 nucleotides align to TRBD2. Germline V gene lookup returns CDR1 SQVTM and CDR2 ANQGSEA. J gave up 3 bases and V 6 bases, and 4 bases lay outside the gene matches. This CDR3 comprises 13 residues.

This clonotype was seen only a few times. The V and J genes are TRBV29-1 and TRBJ2-1, with 11 bases identical to TRBD2. This CDR3 contains 16 residues. In germline, CDR1 is SQVTM, CDR2 ANQGSEA. V lost 2 bases and J lost 4; bases outside the gene matches: 7. The CDR3 sequence: CSVELAGGGRYNEQFF. In DNA form, the CDR3 reads TGCAGCGTTGAACTAGCGGGAGGAGGGCGTTACAATGAGCAGTTCTTC.

In DNA form, the CDR3 reads TGTGCCAGCAAAACAACCCAGGGTTACACCGGGGAGCTGTTTTTT. It yields the protein CASKTTQGYTGELFF. The gene calls are TRBV28 and TRBJ2-2, with D possibly TRBD1 on 5 matching bases. The CDR3 is 15 residues long. The V gene's germline CDR1 is MDHEN and CDR2 SYDVKM. V dropped 7 bases and J dropped 3 bases, with 15 bases sitting between them.

Ten or more counts support this clonotype. This chain links TRBV7-3 with TRBJ1-2; D not resolved. There are 13 residues in the CDR3. V dropped 3 bases and J dropped 2 bases, with 7 bases sitting between them. Germline lookup yields CDR1 SGHTA and CDR2 FQGTGA. The DNA for the CDR3 is TGTGCCAGCAGCTTTTCATCAAACTATGGCTACACCTTC. This encodes CASSFSSNYGYTF.

This clonotype was counted many times. This chain connects TRBV29-1 to TRBJ2-1; 14 bases agree with TRBD2. Germline trimming cut 2 bases from V and 4 bases from J; bases unmatched to any gene: 7. CDR1 and CDR2 from the germline V gene are SQVTM and ANQGSEA. This CDR3 contains 17 residues. The CDR3 loop is CSVESRLAGGPYNEQFF. As DNA, the CDR3 is TGCAGCGTTGAAAGCCGACTAGCGGGGGGGCCGTACAATGAGCAGTTCTTC.

This clonotype came up many times. The rearrangement uses TRBV7-9 and TRBJ2-1; D unresolved. Germline V gene data show CDR1 as SEHNR and CDR2 as FQNEAQ (reference sequence). CDR3 size: 15 residues. Trimming removed 3 bases at V and 3 bases at J, with 12 bases between. The CDR3 spells CASSFQQILYNEQFF. In DNA, the CDR3 is TGTGCCAGCAGCTTTCAACAGATTCTCTACAATGAGCAGTTCTTC.

In its sample, this clonotype was seen many times. This chain connects TRBV5-4 to TRBJ2-1; TRBD2 agrees at 8 bases. V gave up 1 base and J gave up 2 bases; unmatched junction bases: 2. The CDR3 spans 15 residues. The germline V gene encodes CDR1 SGHNT and CDR2 YYREEE (reference sequence). CDR3 sequence (DNA): TGTGCCAGCAGCTTGCGGCGGGAGGCCTACAATGAGCAGTTCTTC. Protein product: CASSLRREAYNEQFF.

Details on this clonotype: An end of the junction differs from the germline gene, which may be a read error. The chain joins TRBV3-1 to TRBJ2-2; D remains unclear. CDR1 LGHDT and CDR2 YNNKEL come from the germline V gene (reference sequence). This CDR3 is built from 15 residues. The CDR3 DNA reads TGTGCCAGCAGCCAAGGCCAGGTGAACATCGGGGAGCTGTTTTTT. Its translation: CASSQGQVNIGELFF.

At least ten counts were recorded for this clonotype. V is TRBV5-6 and J is TRBJ2-7; no reliable D call. This CDR3 spans 14 amino acids. Deletions cut 0 bases from V and 4 bases from J, with 11 bases between. Germline loops: CDR1 SGHDT, CDR2 YYEEEE. This chain's CDR3 is CASSLALDPYEQYF. CDR3 DNA: TGTGCCAGCAGCTTGGCCCTTGACCCTTACGAGCAGTACTTC.

Written as DNA, the CDR3 is TGTGCCAGCTCCCCGACCGGGGCACCTGAGGAGCAGTACTTC. It specifies CASSPTGAPEEQYF. The chain uses TRBV18 and TRBJ2-7; D assignment may be TRBD1 or TRBD2 (5 bases each). This CDR3 has 14 residues. Trimming removed 6 bases at V and 7 bases at J, with 19 bases between. From germline, CDR1 is KGHSH and CDR2 LQKENI.

This clonotype has at least ten counts. This rearrangement joins TRBV5-4 to TRBJ1-1; the D is unclear. CDR1 is SGHNT, CDR2 YYREEE, per germline (reference sequence). The CDR3 is 16 residues long. V lost 4 bases, J lost 1 base, and 17 bases lay in between. DNA of the CDR3: TGTGCCAGCAGCCCCAATGGTGGCAGGAGGAACACTGAAGCTTTCTTT. It translates to CASSPNGGRRNTEAFF.

This clonotype was counted ten times or more. This chain links TRBV19 with TRBJ1-6, with 11 positions matching TRBD1. Unmatched junction bases numbered 7, after V lost 5 bases and J lost 10 bases. Germline V gives CDR1 LNHDA, CDR2 SQIVND (reference sequence). CDR3 length: 15 amino acids. CDR3 sequence: CASSLGQGARSPLHF. CDR3 nucleotides: TGTGCCAGTAGTCTTGGACAGGGGGCTCGCTCACCCCTCCACTTT.

This clonotype occurred a few times. The chain's CDR3 is CSVEEVWGTTEAFF. CDR3 DNA: TGCAGCGTTGAAGAAGTTTGGGGGACCACTGAAGCTTTCTTT. The chain employs TRBV29-1 and TRBJ1-1, with D perhaps matching TRBD1 (5 bases). Trimming shortened V by 0 bases and J by 4 bases, and 12 bases separated the two germline ends. Germline V gene sequence: CDR1 SQVTM, CDR2 ANQGSEA. The CDR3 is made up of 14 amino acids.

This chain uses TRBV7-2 with TRBJ1-1; D gene ambiguous. Trimming shortened V by 3 bases and J by 7 bases, and 15 bases separated the two germline ends. The CDR3 is 14 amino acids. In germline, CDR1 is SGHTA, CDR2 FQGNSA. The CDR3 loop reads CASSFVEAVNEAFF. DNA for the CDR3: TGTGCCAGCAGCTTTGTAGAGGCGGTCAATGAAGCTTTCTTT.

This chain joins TRBV4-2 and TRBJ1-5; 7 positions match TRBD1. Germline CDR1 LGHNA, CDR2 YNFKEQ. Trimming at V came to 3 bases and at J to 0 bases, leaving 5 bases not matched to a gene. The CDR3 length is 16 residues. DNA for the CDR3: TGTGCCAGCAGCCAGTGGGGACAGATTAGCAATCAGCCCCAGCATTTT. Its protein product is CASSQWGQISNQPQHF.

The table lists this clonotype with a few counts. The chain combines TRBV10-3 with TRBJ2-1; the match to TRBD1 covers 7 bases. Looked up from germline, CDR1 is ENHRY and CDR2 is SYGVKD. The CDR3 runs 13 residues. V was clipped by 11 bases and J by 4 bases; unmatched bases: 8. The CDR3, as DNA: TGTGCCGTGACGGGACAGCAATACAATGAGCAGTTCTTC. Its translation: CAVTGQQYNEQFF.

This clonotype was seen ten or more times. The J gene is TRBJ2-3, the V gene TRBV7-9; 7 nucleotides match TRBD2. Germline V CDR1 and CDR2: SEHNR, FQNEAQ (reference sequence). The CDR3 is made up of 14 amino acids. Unmatched junction bases numbered 5, after V lost 1 base and J lost 7 bases. The CDR3 DNA sequence: TGTGCCAGCAGCTTAGGGGAGGGTACACATACGCAGTATTTT. Protein sequence: CASSLGEGTHTQYF.